This T cell receptor beta chain originates from a study of OX40 agonist ivuxolimab in advanced cancers. For the study at large: Mean age about 60 years, range about 20 to 79; 82.7% male. General observations from the study: Dose levels from 0.1 to 3.0 mg/kg saw CD4+ and CD8+ blood T cells expand clonally by week 6.

From germline, CDR1 is MNHEY and CDR2 SVGAGI. The junction had 10 bases not matched to a gene; V was cut back by 4 bases and J by 15 bases. The CDR3 has 13 residues. With respect to this clone: The antigen remains unidentified.

With baseline, cycle 4 day 1, and cycle 7 day 1 as timepoints, blood was sampled. Libraries were prepared by immunoSEQ multiplex PCR; TCRdb keeps only in-frame clonotypes and omits some of them. Of fewer than 90,000 clones in the sample, approximately 81% were seen once. Sample: CD4+ or CD8+ T cells sorted from blood, taken in a trial of the OX40 agonist ivuxolimab. The receptor was isolated from an adult with an advanced solid tumor such as melanoma, head and neck, liver or kidney cancer. The chain recombines TRBV6-5 with TRBJ2-3, with TRBD1 matching 10 bases. CDR3 sequence (DNA): TGTGCCAGCAGTTGGGACAGGGGTGTAGTCGGATATTTT. Residues: CASSWDRGVVGYF.